The rows below give T cell receptor beta chains drawn from one sample of a study of blood T cell repertoires in COVID-19. Libraries were prepared by immunoSEQ multiplex PCR; TCRdb keeps only in-frame clonotypes and omits some of them. The sample holds about 330,000 clones, over 80% seen once. Sequences were obtained from PBMCs or T cells enriched from blood (not recorded which). The receptors here all came from a young man who had recovered from COVID-19. The CDR3 runs from the conserved cysteine through the conserved F or W. D genes are given only for firm matches.

D: -
length: 12
V: TRBV12-3/TRBV12-4
J: TRBJ2-5
CDR3: CASGRSQETQYF
DNA: TGTGCCAGCGGGAGGAGCCAAGAGACCCAGTACTTC

D: -
length: 19
V: TRBV21-1
J: TRBJ2-7
CDR3: CASSKGGFSSGGPTYEQYF
DNA: TGTGCCAGCAGCAAAGGGGGTTTCTCTAGCGGGGGGCCGACCTACGAGCAGTACTTC

D: TRBD1
length: 14
V: TRBV5-1
J: TRBJ1-4
CDR3: CASSRDRGNEKLFF
DNA: TGCGCCAGCAGCAGGGACAGGGGGAATGAAAAACTGTTTTTT

D: -
length: 15
V: TRBV21-1
J: TRBJ1-5
CDR3: CASSAQGMGNQPQHF
DNA: TGTGCCAGCAGCGCACAGGGAATGGGCAATCAGCCCCAGCATTTT

D: -
length: 12
V: TRBV15
J: TRBJ2-1
CDR3: CATSRDRNEQFF
DNA: TGTGCCACCAGCAGAGACAGGAACGAGCAGTTCTTC

D: -
length: 13
V: TRBV10-3
J: TRBJ1-2
CDR3: CAISTRTLMGYTF
DNA: TGTGCCATCAGTACGAGAACCCTTATGGGCTACACCTTC

D: TRBD2
length: 16
V: TRBV18
J: TRBJ2-1
CDR3: CASSPPLAGFRDEQFF
DNA: TGTGCCAGCTCACCACCGTTAGCGGGGTTTAGGGATGAGCAGTTCTTC

D: -
length: 15
V: TRBV5-8
J: TRBJ2-5
CDR3: CASSLEGVIQETQYF
DNA: TGTGCCAGCAGCTTGGAAGGGGTAATTCAAGAGACCCAGTACTTC

D: TRBD2
length: 15
V: TRBV10-1
J: TRBJ2-1
CDR3: CASSAAGSPYNEQFF
DNA: TGCGCCAGCAGTGCAGCGGGGTCTCCCTACAATGAGCAGTTCTTC

D: -
length: 16
V: TRBV21-1
J: TRBJ1-2
CDR3: CASSKRRDREEYGYTF
DNA: TGTGCCAGCAGCAAAAGACGGGACAGGGAGGAGTATGGCTACACCTTC

D: TRBD1
length: 16
V: TRBV18
J: TRBJ1-4
CDR3: CASSPPNRGRDEKLFF
DNA: TGTGCCAGCTCACCACCGAACAGGGGGCGCGATGAAAAACTGTTTTTT

D: TRBD2
length: 16
V: TRBV4-2
J: TRBJ2-1
CDR3: CASSQEGGGGADEQFF
DNA: TGTGCCAGCAGCCAGGAAGGTGGCGGGGGGGCCGATGAGCAGTTCTTC

D: TRBD1
length: 15
V: TRBV6-1
J: TRBJ2-3
CDR3: CASSDVGQGLDTQYF
DNA: TGTGCCAGCAGTGACGTCGGACAGGGGTTAGATACGCAGTATTTT

D: -
length: 16
V: TRBV7-6
J: TRBJ2-2
CDR3: CASSPGIAVNTGELFF
DNA: TGTGCCAGCAGCCCAGGGATCGCGGTGAACACCGGGGAGCTGTTTTTT

D: TRBD1
length: 16
V: TRBV7-9
J: TRBJ2-7
CDR3: CASSHGTGLHSYEQYF
DNA: TGTGCCAGCAGCCATGGGACAGGCTTGCACTCCTACGAGCAGTACTTC

D: TRBD1
length: 14
V: TRBV3-1/TRBV3-2
J: TRBJ1-2
CDR3: CASSGTGTGSVYTF
DNA: TGTGCCAGCAGCGGGACCGGGACAGGGAGCGTCTACACCTTC

D: TRBD1
length: 14
V: TRBV7-9
J: TRBJ2-5
CDR3: CASSPGTGWETQYF
DNA: TGTGCCAGCAGCCCCGGGACAGGGTGGGAGACCCAGTACTTC

D: TRBD1
length: 14
V: TRBV9
J: TRBJ1-3
CDR3: CASSVEQGRATIYF
DNA: TGTGCCAGCAGCGTAGAACAGGGGAGAGCAACCATATATTTT